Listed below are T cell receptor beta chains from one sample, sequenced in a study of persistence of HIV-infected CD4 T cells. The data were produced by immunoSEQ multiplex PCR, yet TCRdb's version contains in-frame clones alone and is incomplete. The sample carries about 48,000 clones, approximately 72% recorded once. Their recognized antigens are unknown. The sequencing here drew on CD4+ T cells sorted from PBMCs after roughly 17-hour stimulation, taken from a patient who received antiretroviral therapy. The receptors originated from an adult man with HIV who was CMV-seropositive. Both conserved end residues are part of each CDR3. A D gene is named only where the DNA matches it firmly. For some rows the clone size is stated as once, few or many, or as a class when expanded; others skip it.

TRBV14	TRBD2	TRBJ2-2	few	CASSPRTSGMGTGELFF	TGTGCCAGCAGCCCTAGAACTAGCGGGATGGGGACCGGGGAGCTGTTTTTT
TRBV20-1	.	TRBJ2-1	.	CSASQGPMDEQFF	TGCAGTGCTAGTCAGGGACCTATGGATGAGCAGTTCTTC
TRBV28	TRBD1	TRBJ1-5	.	CASSSPPGQGANQPQHF	TGTGCCAGCAGTTCGCCTCCGGGACAGGGGGCGAATCAGCCCCAGCATTTT
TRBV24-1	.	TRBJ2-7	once	CATSVPPGDSYEQYF	TGTGCCACCAGTGTCCCTCCAGGGGACTCCTACGAGCAGTACTTC
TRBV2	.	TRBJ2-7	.	CASSLVSQAEQYF	TGTGCCAGCAGTCTCGTTTCACAAGCCGAGCAGTACTTC
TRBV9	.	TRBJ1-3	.	CASRPPGTSGNTIYF	TGTGCCAGCAGGCCACCGGGAACCTCTGGAAACACCATATATTTT
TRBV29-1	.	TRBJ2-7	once	CSVDLGWTGEQYF	TGCAGCGTTGATCTAGGGTGGACCGGCGAGCAGTACTTC
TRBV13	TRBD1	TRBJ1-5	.	CASSIRQGASNQPQHF	TGTGCCAGCAGCATTCGACAGGGGGCAAGCAATCAGCCCCAGCATTTT
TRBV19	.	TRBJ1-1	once	CASSSGHLNTEAFF	TGTGCCAGTAGTTCCGGACATTTGAACACTGAAGCTTTCTTT
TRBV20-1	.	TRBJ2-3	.	CSASSPPGQTSTDTQYF	TGCAGTGCTAGTAGCCCCCCCGGACAGACAAGCACAGATACGCAGTATTTT
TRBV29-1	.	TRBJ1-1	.	CSVEMGRANTEAFF	TGCAGCGTTGAGATGGGCCGAGCGAACACTGAAGCTTTCTTT
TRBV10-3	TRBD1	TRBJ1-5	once	CATVQGLSNQPQHF	TGTGCCACCGTACAGGGGTTGAGCAATCAGCCCCAGCATTTT
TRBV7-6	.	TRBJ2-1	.	CASSLALEGPPPFF	TGTGCCAGCAGCTTAGCGCTAGAGGGGCCCCCTCCGTTCTTC
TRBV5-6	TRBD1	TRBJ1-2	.	CASSIPGQGLKNGYTF	TGTGCCAGCAGCATCCCGGGACAGGGGCTTAAGAATGGCTACACCTTC
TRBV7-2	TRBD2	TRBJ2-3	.	CASLRYGTSGSDTQYF	TGTGCCAGCCTACGATATGGGACTAGCGGATCAGATACGCAGTATTTT
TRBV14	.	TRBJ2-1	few	CASSRNEGSEQFF	TGTGCCAGCAGCCGAAACGAGGGCAGTGAGCAGTTCTTC
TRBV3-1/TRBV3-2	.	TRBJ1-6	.	CASSLRTRDSPLHF	TGTGCCAGCAGCCTACGGACACGGGATTCACCCCTCCACTTT
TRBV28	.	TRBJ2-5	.	CASSFAGREETQYF	TGTGCCAGCAGTTTCGCGGGCCGTGAAGAGACCCAGTACTTC